The 18 T cell receptor beta chains listed next were all sequenced from one sample in a study of T cells in Graves' hyperthyroidism and ophthalmopathy (dated 2019 in TCRdb). Receptor libraries were prepared by multiplex PCR. Instrument used: Illumina HiSeq 2000. Amplification of TCR beta CDR3 regions was carried out from RNA transcripts. For the first round of RT-PCR on the TCR CDR3, the HTBI primer set was used together with the Qiagen OneStep RT-PCR kit. TCRdb reprocessing: public reads trimmed at Q25 with fastp, clones called with MiXCR, in-frame beta chains kept. CDR3 protein sequences are deduplicated, and each keeps its most common genes and DNA. Within this sample are around 580,000 distinct CDR3 sequences, with 46% of them counted one time only. The ten largest clones take up roughly 7.7% of the sample. Sequenced material: peripheral blood or thyroid tissue (not recorded which). The receptors were sampled from a woman under 30 with Graves' hyperthyroidism.

Regarding this clonotype: Germline is not matched at one junction end, which may reflect a read error. The chain joins TRBV7-9 to TRBJ2-7, with 10 bases matching TRBD2. Germline V gives CDR1 SEHNR, CDR2 FQNEAQ (reference sequence). This CDR3 contains 13 residues. The CDR3 DNA reads TGTGCCTGGAGTGTAGGGCTAGCGGGAGATGAGCACTTC. This gives the protein CAWSVGLAGDEHF.

The CDR3 DNA reads TGTGCCAGCAGTACGCGGGGTTGGGGTGACAAGTACTTC. Its protein product is CASSTRGWGDKYF. The chain uses TRBV12-3 or TRBV12-4 and TRBJ2-7; D perhaps matches TRBD2 (6 bases). Trimming pared 5 bases from V and 11 bases from J, leaving 19 bases between. The CDR3 is 13 residues long.

The V call is TRBV20-1, the J call TRBJ2-7; 9 positions agree with TRBD1. The CDR3 runs to 14 residues. CDR1 is DFQATT, CDR2 SNEGSKA, per germline (reference sequence). With V trimmed by 1 base and J by 1 base, 2 bases remained unmatched. The CDR3 sequence is CSARGDRESYEQYF. In DNA form, the CDR3 reads TGCAGTGCTAGAGGGGACAGGGAGTCCTACGAGCAGTACTTC.

This clonotype was observed many times. This chain joins TRBV2 and TRBJ2-5; 7 bases fit TRBD1. There are 11 residues in the CDR3. The germline CDR1 and CDR2 sequences are SNHLY and FYNNEI. The trim removed 6 bases at V and 5 bases at J, leaving 0 bases unmatched. CDR3 sequence (DNA): TGTGCCAGCAGACAGGGGGAGACCCAGTACTTC. This gives the protein CASRQGETQYF.

The gene calls are TRBV2 and TRBJ2-1; no firm D call. V shed 4 bases and J shed 3 bases, with 4 bases lying between them. Looked up from germline, CDR1 is SNHLY and CDR2 is FYNNEI. The CDR3 runs to 12 residues. The CDR3 DNA follows: TGTGCCAGCAGTGCCGACTACAATGAGCAGTTCTTC. Protein product: CASSADYNEQFF.

This chain uses TRBV10-3 with TRBJ2-3, with no clear D. V dropped 2 bases and J dropped 2 bases, with 8 bases sitting between them. This CDR3 is 14 amino acids long. Germline V gene data show CDR1 as ENHRY and CDR2 as SYGVKD. The CDR3 spells CAISERGNTDTQYF. The CDR3 nucleotides are TGTGCCATCAGTGAGAGAGGAAACACAGATACGCAGTATTTT.

This clonotype was recorded only once. The V and J genes are TRBV5-1 and TRBJ2-7; 12 nucleotides match TRBD1. This CDR3 is built from 12 residues. Per the germline V gene, CDR1 is SGHRS and CDR2 is YFSETQ. V gave up 4 bases and J gave up 12 bases; unmatched junction bases: 5. The CDR3 DNA sequence: TGCGCCAGCAGCCGGGGACAGGGGGCATGGTACTTC. This translates into CASSRGQGAWYF.

On this clonotype itself: A read error may explain this, as a much larger clone is one base away. The CDR3 does not end in the conserved phenylalanine or tryptophan, so this is likely a read error. The J gene is TRBJ1-1, the V gene TRBV12-3 or TRBV12-4, with 7 bases aligning to TRBD1. The CDR3 is made up of 13 amino acids. V was pared by 5 bases and J by 6 bases, with 6 bases of the junction left unmatched. The DNA of the CDR3 is TGTGCCAGCAGTCAGACAGGGTTAGCTGAAGCTTTCCTT. Its translation: CASSQTGLAEAFL.

This clonotype showed up many times. The rearrangement uses TRBV20-1 and TRBJ2-5; D uncertain. Trimming removed 4 bases from V and 2 bases from J, with 8 bases in between. This CDR3 region has 12 residues. Germline assignment: CDR1 DFQATT and CDR2 SNEGSKA (reference sequence). This CDR3 is CSATQGQETQYF. CDR3 nucleotide sequence: TGCAGTGCTACACAAGGACAAGAGACCCAGTACTTC.

CDR3 protein: CATIDTGLAGLPDTQYF. The CDR3 region has the DNA TGTGCCACCATTGACACCGGACTAGCGGGCCTGCCAGATACGCAGTATTTT. V is TRBV24-1 and J is TRBJ2-3; 11 bases line up with TRBD2. The CDR3 length is 17 residues. The ends lost 8 bases at V and 4 bases at J; junction bases unmatched: 13. Germline lookup yields CDR1 KGHDR and CDR2 SFDVKD.

This clonotype has ten or more counts. The genes are TRBV5-1 and TRBJ2-7; 7 bases are shared with TRBD1. The ends lost 7 bases at V and 7 bases at J; junction bases unmatched: 8. Germline loops: CDR1 SGHRS, CDR2 YFSETQ. This CDR3 has 12 amino acids. CDR3 residues: CASGSSGGEQYF. The CDR3 nucleotides are TGCGCCAGCGGCTCCTCAGGGGGAGAGCAGTACTTC.

This clonotype was seen at least ten times. J is TRBJ1-1 and V is TRBV12-3 or TRBV12-4; weak D call: TRBD1 (6 bases). The CDR3 extends over 16 amino acids. Trimming left V 6 bases short and J 7 bases short, with 24 bases between. CDR3 nucleotide sequence: TGTGCCAGCAGCACGGGAAGGAGGGGGAGCCTCATTGAAGCTTTCTTT. It codes for CASSTGRRGSLIEAFF.

This clonotype was detected only a few times. This chain connects TRBV15 to TRBJ2-7; D gene uncertain. The CDR3 runs 15 residues. Trimming removed 3 bases at V and 0 bases at J, with 12 bases between. Germline V CDR1 and CDR2: LNHNV, YYDKDF (reference sequence). CDR3 protein: CATSSPVESSYEQYF. The CDR3 DNA reads TGTGCCACCAGCAGCCCGGTGGAGTCCTCCTACGAGCAGTACTTC.

The chain joins TRBV20-1 to TRBJ1-1; D may be TRBD1 (5 bases). CDR1 is DFQATT and CDR2 is SNEGSKA in the germline V gene (reference sequence). The length of the CDR3 is 16 residues. V was pared by 4 bases and J by 0 bases, with 18 bases between. DNA of the CDR3: TGCAGTGCTAAGCCTTGGGACGGTTCCATGAACACTGAAGCTTTCTTT. It is translated as CSAKPWDGSMNTEAFF.

This clonotype was seen ten or more times. The J gene is TRBJ2-3, the V gene TRBV24-1; D call uncertain. This CDR3 spans 13 amino acids. Germline-derived CDR1 and CDR2 are KGHDR and SFDVKD. V was trimmed by 0 bases and J by 4 bases, leaving 4 bases between them. This chain's CDR3 is CATSDLRADTQYF. CDR3 in DNA: TGTGCCACCAGTGATTTGAGGGCAGATACGCAGTATTTT.

This clonotype was recorded at least ten times. The V gene is TRBV20-1, the J gene TRBJ1-5; 12 bases agree with TRBD1. The CDR3 spans 15 residues. Germline lookup yields CDR1 DFQATT and CDR2 SNEGSKA (reference sequence). With 4 bases clipped from V and 5 bases from J, the junction kept 6 bases outside the gene matches. The CDR3 sequence: CSANRDRGRHQPQHF. The CDR3 DNA reads TGCAGTGCTAACCGGGACAGGGGGCGGCATCAGCCCCAGCATTTT.

This clonotype showed up many times. J is TRBJ1-1 and V is TRBV5-8; the match to TRBD1 covers 7 bases. The germline V gene has CDR1 SGHTS and CDR2 YDEGEE. J gave up 0 bases and V 4 bases, and 0 bases lay outside the gene matches. The CDR3 totals 13 residues. CDR3 amino acids: CASSGQVNTEAFF. The CDR3 DNA reads TGTGCCAGCAGCGGACAGGTGAACACTGAAGCTTTCTTT.

A note on this clonotype: The junction departs from germline at one end; a sequencing error may be responsible. CDR3 amino acids: CASSSSRGNDEQFF. CDR3 DNA sequence: TGTGCTAGCAGCTCAAGTAGAGGGAACGATGAGCAGTTCTTC. The chain is built from TRBV7-7 and TRBJ2-1, with TRBD2 as a possible D gene (5 bases). The CDR3 length is 14 residues. The germline V gene encodes CDR1 SSHAT and CDR2 FNYEAQ (reference sequence).